The 11 T cell receptor beta chains below all came from one sample that was sequenced in a study of neurological immune-mediated disorders. TCRdb re-derived calls from the 5' RACE reads in MiXCR, one entry per CDR3 protein. The sample includes approximately 51,000 distinct CDR3 sequences, 3% to 4% of them seen just once. What was sequenced was PBMCs. The receptors shown here come from a man in his forties with multiple sclerosis.

At least ten counts were recorded for this clonotype. This rearrangement joins TRBV3-1 to TRBJ2-1; 7 nucleotides align to TRBD2. Per germline, CDR1 LGHDT and CDR2 YNNKEL (reference sequence). CDR3 length: 16 residues. The J segment lost 0 bases and the V segment lost 4 bases, leaving 6 bases of the junction unmatched. This chain's CDR3 is CASSPSGAGSYNEQFF. The CDR3 DNA reads TGTGCCAGCAGCCCGAGCGGGGCCGGCTCCTACAATGAGCAGTTCTTC.

This clonotype occurred many times. The J gene is TRBJ2-2, the V gene TRBV12-3 or TRBV12-4; 10 nucleotides align to TRBD1. V shed 7 bases, J shed 6 bases, and the junction held 8 bases outside the gene matches. The CDR3 has 15 residues. In DNA, the CDR3 is TGTGCCAGCACCGAACGACAGGGGGCAGCCGGGGAGCTGTTTTTT. Its translation is CASTERQGAAGELFF.

This clonotype was observed many times. The chain has TRBV27 and TRBJ2-3; 7 bases are a match to TRBD2. The trim removed 8 bases at V and 0 bases at J, leaving 2 bases unmatched. The CDR3 contains 13 residues. Germline V gives CDR1 MNHEY, CDR2 SMNVEV (reference sequence). The CDR3 region is CASGRDSTDTQYF. CDR3 nucleotide sequence: TGTGCCAGCGGGAGGGACAGCACAGATACGCAGTATTTT.

This clonotype was seen a handful of times. The gene calls are TRBV5-1 and TRBJ1-4; TRBD1 aligns across 8 bases. Germline V gene lookup returns CDR1 SGHRS and CDR2 YFSETQ. The CDR3 has 18 amino acids. The ends lost 0 bases at V and 2 bases at J; junction bases unmatched: 9. The CDR3 region has the DNA TGCGCCAGCAGCTTGGCCAGGGGGCGGTTTTATACTAATGAAAAACTGTTTTTT. Its protein product is CASSLARGRFYTNEKLFF.

Only a few counts were recorded for this clonotype. Here the CDR3 DNA reads TGTGCCAGCAGTTTAAGGGGATTGAACTACGAGCAGTACTTC. Protein product: CASSLRGLNYEQYF. The rearrangement links TRBV12-3 or TRBV12-4 to TRBJ2-7, with D tentatively TRBD1 (5 bases). The CDR3 consists of 14 residues. The V end was cut by 2 bases, the J end by 3 bases, with 11 bases between.

This clonotype was counted many times. A junction boundary mismatches the germline segment, possibly from a read error. The chain employs TRBV20-1 and TRBJ1-6, with 7 bases identical to TRBD1. Germline values: CDR1 DFQATT, CDR2 SNEGSKA (reference sequence). The CDR3 runs 17 residues. CDR3 nucleotides: TGCAGTGCTAGAGAGCAGGGGGTGGACAGTTTTGCTTCACCCCTCAACTTT. It is translated as CSAREQGVDSFASPLNF.

Concerning this clonotype itself: A much larger clone is a single base away; this may be a read error. The chain has TRBV20-1 and TRBJ2-7; D remains unclear. Trimming pared 1 base from V and 5 bases from J, leaving 15 bases between. CDR1 is DFQATT, CDR2 SNEGSKA, per germline (reference sequence). The CDR3 totals 14 residues. The CDR3 region is CSARVAERWNEQYF. The DNA of the CDR3 is TGCAGTGCTAGAGTCGCGGAAAGATGGAACGAGCAGTACTTC.

Ten or more counts support this clonotype. V gene TRBV6-5 combines with J gene TRBJ2-1; the match to TRBD1 covers 7 bases. The CDR3 has 16 residues. After removal of 4 bases from V and 2 bases from J, the junction contained 8 bases not matched to a gene. CDR1 is MNHEY, CDR2 SVGAGI, per germline. The CDR3 nucleotides are TGTGCCAGCAGTTCCCGGGGACAGATTCCCTACAATGAGCAGTTCTTC. Encoded protein: CASSSRGQIPYNEQFF.

This clonotype was picked up many times. The chain combines TRBV9 with TRBJ2-3; D might be TRBD2 (7 bases). CDR1 SGDLS and CDR2 YYNGEE come from the germline V gene. V was cut by 4 bases and J by 2 bases, with 17 bases left in between. This CDR3 is built from 16 residues. The CDR3 DNA reads TGTGCCAGCAGCCCCCTTGCGGGGGCGAACACAGATACGCAGTATTTT. The encoded protein is CASSPLAGANTDTQYF.

This clonotype was seen at least ten times. One junction end disagrees with the germline gene, perhaps due to a read error. V gene TRBV20-1 combines with J gene TRBJ1-5; D uncertain. The CDR3 sequence is 14 residues long. Germline CDR1 DFQATT, CDR2 SNEGSKA (reference sequence). In DNA form, the CDR3 reads TGCAGTGCTAGAGTGATCACAGACAATCAGCCCCAGAATTTT. Amino acids: CSARVITDNQPQNF.

Many counts were recorded for this clonotype. The chain has TRBV19 and TRBJ1-1, with D unresolved. The ends were cut back, 3 bases at V and 3 bases at J, with 8 bases in the middle. This CDR3 region has 13 residues. CDR1 and CDR2 (germline): LNHDA, SQIVND (reference sequence). The CDR3 nucleotides read TGTGCCAGTAGTATGCGGAAGGACACTGAAGCTTTCTTT. Translation: CASSMRKDTEAFF.